This entry lists 26 T cell receptor beta chains sequenced from one sample in a study of T-cell memory formation after mild COVID-19. A single record per CDR3 protein comes from TCRdb applying MiXCR to the 5' RACE reads. The table records approximately 440,000 distinct CDR3 sequences, 20% of them present only once. The sequenced material came from PBMCs or a T cell subset sorted from them (not recorded which). These receptors came from an adult woman who had mild COVID-19 (a few samples of this study predate the infection). Cell type and time point are not known.

The CDR3 spells CSAREGAGGPGDTQYF. DNA for the CDR3: TGCAGTGCTAGAGAAGGAGCGGGGGGGCCAGGAGATACGCAGTATTTT. The chain is built from TRBV20-1 and TRBJ2-3; 10 nucleotides match TRBD2. Germline CDR1 and CDR2: DFQATT and SNEGSKA (reference sequence). Germline trimming cut 0 bases from V and 5 bases from J; bases unmatched to any gene: 8. CDR3 size: 16 residues.

This sequence joins TRBV24-1 and TRBJ2-1; 8 nucleotides agree with TRBD2. Germline CDR1 is KGHDR and CDR2 is SFDVKD. With 5 bases clipped from V and 4 bases from J, the junction kept 3 bases outside the gene matches. There are 14 residues in the CDR3. The CDR3 coding sequence is TGTGCCACCAGTGGACGGGAGGGATACAATGAGCAGTTCTTC. It yields the protein CATSGREGYNEQFF.

This clonotype showed up just a few times. The chain is built from TRBV18 and TRBJ2-5, with 9 positions matching TRBD2. After removal of 2 bases from V and 3 bases from J, the junction contained 7 bases not matched to a gene. Germline V gives CDR1 KGHSH, CDR2 LQKENI. This CDR3 is 16 amino acids long. The CDR3 spells CASSPILAGSEETQYF. CDR3 DNA sequence: TGTGCCAGCTCACCAATACTAGCGGGTTCCGAAGAGACCCAGTACTTC.

This clonotype was seen only a few times. This chain links TRBV9 with TRBJ2-2; 11 bases align to TRBD1. The germline CDR1 and CDR2 sequences are SGDLS and YYNGEE. The V and J ends lost 4 bases and 3 bases, in that order; junction bases with no gene match: 14. This CDR3 comprises 19 residues. Here the CDR3 reads CASSPWLAGQGGDTGELFF. The DNA of the CDR3 is TGTGCCAGCAGCCCCTGGTTGGCGGGACAGGGGGGCGACACCGGGGAGCTGTTTTTT.

This clonotype was observed a handful of times. The chain couples TRBV5-1 to TRBJ2-5; 8 nucleotides line up with TRBD2. The CDR3 totals 15 residues. Germline values: CDR1 SGHRS, CDR2 YFSETQ. V gave up 1 base and J gave up 1 base; unmatched junction bases: 3. The CDR3 DNA reads as TGCGCCAGCAGCTTGCCCAGCGGGGGCCAAGAGACCCAGTACTTC. It codes for CASSLPSGGQETQYF.

This clonotype was detected a few times. The chain employs TRBV7-8 and TRBJ1-5, with D perhaps matching TRBD1 (6 bases). Trimming stripped 1 base from V and 6 bases from J, with 13 bases between. Germline V lookup: CDR1 SGHVS, CDR2 FQNEAQ. The CDR3 sequence is 15 residues long. The CDR3 sequence: CASSLEGGLSQPQHF. The CDR3 DNA reads TGTGCCAGCAGCTTAGAGGGGGGGCTAAGTCAGCCCCAGCATTTT.

This chain joins TRBV7-2 and TRBJ1-6; no clear D gene. Trimming stripped 5 bases from V and 8 bases from J, with 19 bases between. Germline CDR1 reads SGHTA; CDR2 reads FQGNSA. This CDR3 contains 16 residues. CDR3 in DNA: TGTGCCAGCAGCGGACGGGCATTCGGAGCGGATTCACCCCTCCACTTT. It yields the protein CASSGRAFGADSPLHF.

The gene calls are TRBV12-3 or TRBV12-4 and TRBJ2-3; TRBD2 matches at 10 bases. V dropped 3 bases and J dropped 1; count of bases not matched to a gene: 7. The CDR3 spans 17 residues. The CDR3 loop is CASSLLTGTSGTDTQYF. DNA of the CDR3: TGTGCCAGCAGTTTGTTGACCGGGACTAGCGGCACAGATACGCAGTATTTT.

The CDR3, as DNA: TGTGCCAGCAGCTTCCGACTAGCGGGTTTAAACACCGGGGAGCTGTTTTTT. Its protein is CASSFRLAGLNTGELFF. This sequence joins TRBV7-2 and TRBJ2-2; 10 bases map to TRBD2. Trimming cost V 3 bases and J 2 bases; bases outside gene matches: 6. The germline gives CDR1 SGHTA, CDR2 FQGNSA. This CDR3 has 17 residues.

V and J are TRBV15 and TRBJ1-5; weak D call: TRBD1 (6 bases). The germline V and J ends were trimmed by 0 bases and 4 bases, with 13 bases remaining between them. CDR1 and CDR2 (germline): LNHNV, YYDKDF (reference sequence). There are 16 residues in the CDR3. The CDR3 DNA follows: TGTGCCACCAGCAGAGATGTTCCGGACAGAAATCAGCCCCAGCATTTT. Protein sequence: CATSRDVPDRNQPQHF.

The chain employs TRBV6-5 and TRBJ1-6; 8 bases agree with TRBD1. V dropped 4 bases and J dropped 6; count of bases not matched to a gene: 5. The CDR3 runs 15 residues. Germline CDR1 is MNHEY and CDR2 is SVGAGI. In DNA, the CDR3 is TGTGCCAGCAGTTTGACAGGGGAGGGTAATTCACCCCTCCACTTT. Protein: CASSLTGEGNSPLHF.

This clonotype was observed a handful of times. This rearrangement joins TRBV12-3 or TRBV12-4 to TRBJ1-2, with D unresolved. The CDR3 runs 14 residues. Trimming left V 6 bases short and J 5 bases short, with 16 bases between. The CDR3, as DNA: TGTGCCAGCAGGCCAAGCGGAGCGTGGTATGGCTACACCTTC. Translated, it gives CASRPSGAWYGYTF.

V and J are TRBV12-3 or TRBV12-4 and TRBJ2-4, with D possibly being TRBD1 (5 bases). This CDR3 contains 17 residues. The ends were cut back, 3 bases at V and 0 bases at J, with 15 bases in the middle. The CDR3 bases are TGTGCCAGCAGTTTGACAGCGCAATCCATAGCCAAAAACATTCAGTACTTC. It translates to CASSLTAQSIAKNIQYF.

This clonotype was seen just once. The rearrangement links TRBV7-8 to TRBJ2-5; no definite D call. Germline V gene data show CDR1 as SGHVS and CDR2 as FQNEAQ. V was cut by 3 bases and J by 3 bases, with 11 bases left in between. The CDR3 totals 14 residues. The CDR3 bases are TGTGCCAGCAGCTTTATGACTGCTAAAGAGACCCAGTACTTC. As protein: CASSFMTAKETQYF.

The V call is TRBV29-1, the J call TRBJ2-4; 11 nucleotides match TRBD2. The germline V gene encodes CDR1 SQVTM and CDR2 ANQGSEA. The CDR3 contains 12 residues. After removal of 6 bases from V and 8 bases from J, the junction contained 3 bases not matched to a gene. The CDR3 sequence is CSVTGLADIQYF. In nucleotides, the CDR3 is TGCAGCGTCACGGGACTAGCGGACATTCAGTACTTC.

The V and J genes are TRBV10-3 and TRBJ2-5; TRBD1 or TRBD2 may be the D gene (6 bases each). This CDR3 region has 14 residues. Trimming stripped 5 bases from V and 4 bases from J, with 14 bases between. Looked up from germline, CDR1 is ENHRY and CDR2 is SYGVKD. The CDR3 DNA reads TGTGCCATCAGTTTAGCGGAAGGGGGAGAGACCCAGTACTTC. It is translated as CAISLAEGGETQYF.

The V call is TRBV12-3 or TRBV12-4, the J call TRBJ2-3; 7 bases agree with TRBD1. The CDR3 is 18 residues long. Trimming at V came to 1 base and at J to 2 bases, leaving 12 bases not matched to a gene. CDR3 in amino acids: CASSLGGGSGKATDTQYF. The CDR3 DNA reads TGTGCCAGCAGTTTAGGAGGGGGCTCTGGGAAGGCCACAGATACGCAGTATTTT.

The genes are TRBV7-9 and TRBJ2-7, with 7 positions matching TRBD2. The germline V gene encodes CDR1 SEHNR and CDR2 FQNEAQ (reference sequence). Trimming took 10 bases from V and 3 from J; bases not matched to a gene: 6. The CDR3 is made up of 12 amino acids. The CDR3 region has the DNA TGTGCCACCGCGGAGCGGGACTACGAGCAGTACTTC. This sequence encodes CATAERDYEQYF.

This clonotype occurred a few times. The chain uses TRBV24-1 and TRBJ2-1; TRBD2 aligns across 7 bases. The V and J ends lost 3 bases and 4 bases, in that order; junction bases with no gene match: 8. Germline values: CDR1 KGHDR, CDR2 SFDVKD. The CDR3 has 16 amino acids. In DNA, the CDR3 is TGTGCCACCAGTGATCTGGCGGCGGGAGTGTACAATGAGCAGTTCTTC. Translated, it gives CATSDLAAGVYNEQFF.

This sequence joins TRBV5-1 and TRBJ2-3; 11 nucleotides agree with TRBD2. Trimming took 3 bases from V and 1 from J; bases not matched to a gene: 16. Germline values: CDR1 SGHRS, CDR2 YFSETQ. The CDR3 is 20 residues long. CDR3 loop: CASSSPLAGGYPLGTDTQYF. The CDR3 DNA reads TGCGCCAGCAGCTCTCCTCTAGCGGGGGGATACCCACTCGGCACAGATACGCAGTATTTT. The full variable domain, with the rest looked up from reference TRBV5-1 and TRBJ2-3, is KAGVTQTPRYLIKTRGQQVTLSCSPISGHRSVSWYQQTPGQGLQFLFEYFSETQRNKGNFPGRFSGRQFSNSRSEMNVSTLELGDSALYLCASSSPLAGGYPLGTDTQYFGPGTRLTVL.

J is TRBJ2-5 and V is TRBV29-1, with no clear D. The germline CDR1 and CDR2 sequences are SQVTM and ANQGSEA. This CDR3 region has 12 residues. Trimming removed 0 bases from V and 5 bases from J, with 7 bases in between. This chain's CDR3 is CSVEEKWETQYF. The CDR3 region has the DNA TGCAGCGTTGAAGAGAAATGGGAGACCCAGTACTTC.

The V and J genes are TRBV5-1 and TRBJ2-2, with D unresolved. Germline V gene lookup returns CDR1 SGHRS and CDR2 YFSETQ. With 4 bases removed from V and 1 base from J, the gap between germline ends came to 8 bases. CDR3 length equals 14 residues. CDR3 sequence (DNA): TGCGCCAGCAGCCCTGACCAGAACACCGGGGAGCTGTTTTTT. Its translation: CASSPDQNTGELFF.

There are a few counts of this clonotype. The chain is built from TRBV12-3 or TRBV12-4 and TRBJ2-7; possibly TRBD1 for D (5 bases). The CDR3 totals 15 residues. V lost 5 bases to trimming and J lost 3 bases, with 17 bases between them. In DNA, the CDR3 is TGTGCCAGCAGTCAAACAGGCCAGGTAAACTACGAGCAGTACTTC. This encodes CASSQTGQVNYEQYF.

The chain recombines TRBV2 with TRBJ2-7, with 11 bases that match TRBD1. Germline assignment: CDR1 SNHLY and CDR2 FYNNEI. This CDR3 has 13 amino acids. Losses at the gene ends were 6 bases for V and 8 bases for J; bases not matched to a gene: 6. CDR3 region: CASRGGTGGKQYF. The DNA for the CDR3 is TGTGCCAGCAGAGGTGGGACAGGGGGAAAGCAGTACTTC.

The V gene is TRBV11-2, the J gene TRBJ1-2; TRBD1 might be the D (6 bases). CDR3 length: 15 amino acids. Trimming pared 5 bases from V and 3 bases from J, leaving 16 bases between. The germline CDR1 and CDR2 sequences are SGHAT and FQNNGV. The CDR3 DNA sequence: TGTGCCAGCAGCCACGGCAGGGGATGGTACTATGGCTACACCTTC. Translating it yields CASSHGRGWYYGYTF.

This clonotype came up a few times. J is TRBJ2-5 and V is TRBV4-2; 9 positions match TRBD2. J gave up 5 bases and V 3 bases, and 13 bases lay outside the gene matches. The CDR3 loop spans 17 amino acids. Germline assignment: CDR1 LGHNA and CDR2 YNFKEQ. The CDR3 is CASSQSSGTLGGETQYF. CDR3 DNA sequence: TGTGCCAGCAGCCAGTCTAGCGGGACATTAGGGGGGGAGACCCAGTACTTC.